A selection of T cell receptor beta chains follows, all from one sample in a study of blood T cells in healthy people across ages. Each CDR3 protein is one row after TCRdb ran MiXCR on the 5' RACE reads. Of around 690,000 distinct CDR3 sequences in the sample, 58% were seen once. The material sequenced was blood. The receptors were sampled from a man between 60 and 75 years old in good health. The CDR3 runs from the conserved cysteine through the conserved F or W. The order of the fields is V gene, clone size, D gene, J gene, CDR3 DNA, CDR3 protein. D genes are given only for firm matches. A clone size is listed for some rows: how often the clone was seen (once, few, many), or a class if it is expanded.

TRBV4-2	many	TRBD1	TRBJ2-2	TGTGCCAGCAGCCAAGATCGTGGGACAGTCGAACCCGGGGAGCTGTTTTTT	CASSQDRGTVEPGELFF
TRBV7-8	NA	NA	TRBJ2-7	TGTGCCAGCAGCTTAGGGGGAAATGTCTACGAGCAGTACTTC	CASSLGGNVYEQYF
TRBV28	few	NA	TRBJ1-5	TGTGCCAGCAGTTTCGCAGGCCATTATAGCAATCAGCCCCAGCATTTT	CASSFAGHYSNQPQHF
TRBV27	NA	TRBD2	TRBJ2-3	TGTGCCAGCAGTTTAACTGCGGGGGGTGGAACAGATACGCAGTATTTT	CASSLTAGGGTDTQYF
TRBV5-1	NA	NA	TRBJ2-3	TGCGCCAGCAGCTTCGCTAGCGTGAGCACAGATACGCAGTATTTT	CASSFASVSTDTQYF
TRBV5-1	NA	NA	TRBJ1-1	TGCGCCAGCAGCTATGGGGGGTCGTACCCTGAAGCTTTCTTT	CASSYGGSYPEAFF
TRBV20-1	NA	NA	TRBJ1-1	TGCAGTGCGGGCAATGGGAACACTGAAGCTTTCTTT	CSAGNGNTEAFF
TRBV3-1	NA	NA	TRBJ2-7	TGTGTCAGCAGCCATTACAGGAATTACGAGCAGTACTTC	CVSSHYRNYEQYF
TRBV5-1	few	NA	TRBJ2-4	TGCGCCAGCAGCTTGGATACAGCAGGGAACATTCAGTACTTC	CASSLDTAGNIQYF
TRBV10-3	NA	NA	TRBJ1-2	TGTGCCATCAGTGAGTCCGTGGGGGCCACGGGCTATGGCTACACCTTC	CAISESVGATGYGYTF
TRBV10-3	NA	NA	TRBJ1-1	TGTGCCATCAATCCCGCCCCGGGGGCCACTGAAGCTTTCTTT	CAINPAPGATEAFF
TRBV7-9	NA	TRBD2	TRBJ2-7	TGTGCCAGCAGCTTCCGGACTAGCAGTGAGCAGTACTTC	CASSFRTSSEQYF
TRBV29-1	many	NA	TRBJ2-7	TGCAGCGTTGTTGCGACCTACGAGCAGTACTTC	CSVVATYEQYF
TRBV29-1	NA	TRBD2	TRBJ2-2	TGCAGCGTCAACCACGGGGGGGCCGGGGAGCTGTTTTTT	CSVNHGGAGELFF
TRBV5-1	NA	TRBD2	TRBJ2-5	TGCGCCAGCAGCCTGGAAGTTAGCGGGGGGGGAGAGACCCAGTACTTC	CASSLEVSGGGETQYF
TRBV12-3/TRBV12-4	NA	NA	TRBJ2-5	TGTGCCAGCAGTCCGGACTTTAGAGAGACCCAGTACTTC	CASSPDFRETQYF
TRBV6-1	NA	NA	TRBJ1-5	TGTGCCAGCAGTGAATGGGGGGTGGATCAGCCCCAGCATTTT	CASSEWGVDQPQHF
TRBV7-2	NA	NA	TRBJ2-5	TGTGCCAGCAGCTTAGGAGGGGGGCGACAGACCCAGTACTTC	CASSLGGGRQTQYF
TRBV10-3	few	NA	TRBJ1-2	TGTGCCATCAGTGGGTCGGGCGACGCAGGGGGCTACACCTTC	CAISGSGDAGGYTF
TRBV12-3/TRBV12-4	few	NA	TRBJ2-5	TGTGCCAGCAGTTTAGAGGCCTACCAAGAGACCCAGTACTTC	CASSLEAYQETQYF
TRBV20-1	NA	TRBD2	TRBJ2-5	TGCAGTGCCCTGTACGCGGGGGATCAAGGGACCCAGTACTTC	CSALYAGDQGTQYF
TRBV10-3	NA	NA	TRBJ2-7	TGTGCCATCAGTGGGCAGGGTGGAGGCTACGAGCAGTACTTC	CAISGQGGGYEQYF
TRBV20-1	once	NA	TRBJ1-2	TGCAGTGCTAGAGTTGACAGTCCCACCGCTGGCTACACCTTC	CSARVDSPTAGYTF
TRBV7-2	NA	NA	TRBJ1-2	TGTGCCAGCAGCTTAGACCGGGGCCCTGGTGGCTACACCTTC	CASSLDRGPGGYTF
TRBV20-1	few	NA	TRBJ1-5	TGCAGTGCTAGATCGCCAGGGGTGGATCAGCCCCAGCATTTT	CSARSPGVDQPQHF
TRBV7-2	few	NA	TRBJ2-5	TGTGCCAGCAGCTTAGCGGCTACTAGTGGGACCCAGTACTTC	CASSLAATSGTQYF
TRBV29-1	NA	TRBD1	TRBJ2-1	TGCAGCGTCTTGAGGACAGGGGGAGGAAATGAGCAGTTCTTC	CSVLRTGGGNEQFF
TRBV3-1	NA	TRBD1	TRBJ1-2	TGTGCCAGCAGCCCCCGGACTGACAGGGGGAATGGCTACACCTTC	CASSPRTDRGNGYTF
TRBV20-1	once	NA	TRBJ2-3	TGCAGTGCGGAATCTTCCTGGACTCCTCCCCCAGATACGCAGTATTTT	CSAESSWTPPPDTQYF
TRBV18	few	TRBD1	TRBJ2-7	TGTGCCAGCTCACCTAGCACCGACAGGGTATACGAGCAGTACTTC	CASSPSTDRVYEQYF
TRBV27	NA	TRBD1	TRBJ2-3	TGTGCCAGCAGTACAGGACAGGGGGTGACGCAGTATTTT	CASSTGQGVTQYF
TRBV20-1	NA	NA	TRBJ1-2	TGCAGTGCTATCGGGGGGGACTATGGCTACACCTTC	CSAIGGDYGYTF
TRBV15	NA	NA	TRBJ2-1	TGTGCCACCAGCAGACCTCCTGGGACCTTATCCTACAATGAGCAGTTCTTC	CATSRPPGTLSYNEQFF
TRBV12-3/TRBV12-4	many	TRBD2	TRBJ2-3	TGTGCCAGCGGCTCGGCTAGCGGGGGGGGGACAGATACGCAGTATTTT	CASGSASGGGTDTQYF
TRBV15	NA	NA	TRBJ1-1	TGTGCCACCAGCCTCATGCAGTCGGCAACTGAAGCTTTCTTT	CATSLMQSATEAFF
TRBV14	NA	NA	TRBJ2-1	TGTGCCAGCAGCCAAGATCTCCGGGCGGAGCAGTTCTTC	CASSQDLRAEQFF